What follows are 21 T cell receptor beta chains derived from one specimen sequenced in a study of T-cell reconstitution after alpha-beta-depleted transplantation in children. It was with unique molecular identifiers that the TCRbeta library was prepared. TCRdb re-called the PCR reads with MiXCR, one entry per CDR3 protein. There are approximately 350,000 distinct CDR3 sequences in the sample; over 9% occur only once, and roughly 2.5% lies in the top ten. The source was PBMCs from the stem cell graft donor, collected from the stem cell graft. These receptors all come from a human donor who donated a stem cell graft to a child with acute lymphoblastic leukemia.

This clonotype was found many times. DNA for the CDR3: TGCGCCAGCAGCTTGGAAGCCTCCTACGAGCAGTACTTC. This sequence encodes CASSLEASYEQYF. The chain combines TRBV5-1 with TRBJ2-7, with unresolved D. The CDR3 covers 13 residues. Germline CDR1 SGHRS, CDR2 YFSETQ. The V and J ends lost 0 bases and 0 bases respectively, with 4 bases between them.

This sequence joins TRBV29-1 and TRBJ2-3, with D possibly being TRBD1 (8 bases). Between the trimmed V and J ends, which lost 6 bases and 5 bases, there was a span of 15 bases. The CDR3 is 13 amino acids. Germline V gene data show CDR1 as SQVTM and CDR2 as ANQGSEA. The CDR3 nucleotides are TGCAGCGTCGAAACAGGGGGGGGAGATACGCAGTATTTT. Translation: CSVETGGGDTQYF.

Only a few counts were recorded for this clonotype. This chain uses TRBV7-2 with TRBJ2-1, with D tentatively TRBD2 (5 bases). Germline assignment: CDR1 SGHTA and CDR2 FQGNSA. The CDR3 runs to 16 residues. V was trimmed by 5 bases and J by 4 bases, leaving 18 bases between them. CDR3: CASSPSSSTVYNEQFF. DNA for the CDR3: TGTGCCAGCAGCCCTAGCTCGTCTACCGTATACAATGAGCAGTTCTTC. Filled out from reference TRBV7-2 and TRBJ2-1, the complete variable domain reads GAGVSQSPSNKVTEKGKDVELRCDPISGHTALYWYRQSLGQGLEFLIYFQGNSAPDKSGLPSDRFSAERTGGSVSTLTIQRTQQEDSAVYLCASSPSSSTVYNEQFFGPGTRLTVL.

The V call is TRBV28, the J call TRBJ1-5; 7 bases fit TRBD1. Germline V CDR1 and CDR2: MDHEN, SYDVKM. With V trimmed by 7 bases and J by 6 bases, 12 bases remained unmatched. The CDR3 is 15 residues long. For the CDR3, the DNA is TGTGCCAGCAAATACGTTACAGGGGTGGGTCAGCCCCAGCATTTT. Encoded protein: CASKYVTGVGQPQHF.

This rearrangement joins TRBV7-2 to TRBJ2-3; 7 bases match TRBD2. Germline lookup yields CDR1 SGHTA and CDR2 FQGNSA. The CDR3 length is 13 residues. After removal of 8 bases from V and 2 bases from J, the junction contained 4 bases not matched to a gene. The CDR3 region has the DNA TGTGCCAGCCAGCGGGATTACACAGATACGCAGTATTTT. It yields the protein CASQRDYTDTQYF.

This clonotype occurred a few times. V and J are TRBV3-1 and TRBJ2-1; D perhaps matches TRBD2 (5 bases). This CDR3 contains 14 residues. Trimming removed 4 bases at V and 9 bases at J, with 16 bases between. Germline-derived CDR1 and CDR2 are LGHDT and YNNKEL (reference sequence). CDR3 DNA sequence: TGTGCCAGCAGCCTGATAGAGGGAGAGAGTGAGCAGTTCTTC. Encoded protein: CASSLIEGESEQFF.

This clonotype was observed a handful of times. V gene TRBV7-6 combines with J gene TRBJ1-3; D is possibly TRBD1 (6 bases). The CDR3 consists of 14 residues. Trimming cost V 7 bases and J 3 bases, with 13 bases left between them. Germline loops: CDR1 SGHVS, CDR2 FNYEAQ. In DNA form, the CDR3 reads TGTGCCAGCACCCGAGGGGGGTATGGAAACACCATATATTTT. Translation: CASTRGGYGNTIYF. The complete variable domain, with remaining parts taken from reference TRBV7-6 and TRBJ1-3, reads GAGVSQSPRYKVTKRGQDVALRCDPISGHVSLYWYRQALGQGPEFLTYFNYEAQQDKSGLPNDRFSAERPEGSISTLTIQRTEQRDSAMYRCASTRGGYGNTIYFGEGSWLTVV.

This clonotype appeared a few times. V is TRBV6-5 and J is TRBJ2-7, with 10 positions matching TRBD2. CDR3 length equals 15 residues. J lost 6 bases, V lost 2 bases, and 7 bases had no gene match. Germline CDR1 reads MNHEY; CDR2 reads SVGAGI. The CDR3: CASSYPGLAGVEQYF. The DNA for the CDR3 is TGTGCCAGCAGTTACCCGGGGCTAGCGGGAGTCGAGCAGTACTTC.

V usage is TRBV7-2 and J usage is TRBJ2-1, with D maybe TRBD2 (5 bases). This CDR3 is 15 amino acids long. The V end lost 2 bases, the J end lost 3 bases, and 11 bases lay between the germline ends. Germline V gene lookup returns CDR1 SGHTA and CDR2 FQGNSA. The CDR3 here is CASSLSSGFYNEQFF. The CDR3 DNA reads TGTGCCAGCAGCTTATCGAGCGGCTTCTACAATGAGCAGTTCTTC. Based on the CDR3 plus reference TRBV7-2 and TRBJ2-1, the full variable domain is GAGVSQSPSNKVTEKGKDVELRCDPISGHTALYWYRQSLGQGLEFLIYFQGNSAPDKSGLPSDRFSAERTGGSVSTLTIQRTQQEDSAVYLCASSLSSGFYNEQFFGPGTRLTVL.

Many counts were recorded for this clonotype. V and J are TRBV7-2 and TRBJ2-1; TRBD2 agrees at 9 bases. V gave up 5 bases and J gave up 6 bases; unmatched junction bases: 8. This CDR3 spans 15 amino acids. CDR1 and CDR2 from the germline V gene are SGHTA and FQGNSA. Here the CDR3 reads CASSAGTSRLNEQFF. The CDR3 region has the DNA TGTGCCAGCAGCGCCGGGACTAGCCGTCTCAATGAGCAGTTCTTC.

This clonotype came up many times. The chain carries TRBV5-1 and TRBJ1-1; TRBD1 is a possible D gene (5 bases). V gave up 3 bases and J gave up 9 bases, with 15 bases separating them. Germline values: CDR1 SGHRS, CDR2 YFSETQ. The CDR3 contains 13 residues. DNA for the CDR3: TGCGCCAGCAGCTGGGGGACGGAAACCCAAGCTTTCTTT. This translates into CASSWGTETQAFF.

CDR3: CASSLLYGEQYF. In DNA form, the CDR3 reads TGTGCCAGCAGCCTACTCTACGGCGAGCAGTACTTC. The V and J genes are TRBV7-2 and TRBJ2-7; no clear D. This CDR3 is 12 amino acids long. Trimming left V 5 bases short and J 6 bases short, with 11 bases between. The V gene's germline CDR1 is SGHTA and CDR2 FQGNSA.

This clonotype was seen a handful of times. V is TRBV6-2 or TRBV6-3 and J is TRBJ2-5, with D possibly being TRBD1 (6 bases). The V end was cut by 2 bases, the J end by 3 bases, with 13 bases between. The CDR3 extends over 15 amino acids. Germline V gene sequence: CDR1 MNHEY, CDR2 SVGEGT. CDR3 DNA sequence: TGTGCCAGCAGTTACGGAACAGGGAGAAAAGAGACCCAGTACTTC. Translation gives CASSYGTGRKETQYF.

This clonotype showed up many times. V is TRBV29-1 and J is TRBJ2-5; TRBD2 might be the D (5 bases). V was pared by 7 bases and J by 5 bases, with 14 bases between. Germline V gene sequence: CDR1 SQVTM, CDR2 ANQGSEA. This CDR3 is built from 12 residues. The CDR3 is CSGYGGDETQYF. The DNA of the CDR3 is TGCAGCGGATACGGAGGAGACGAGACCCAGTACTTC.

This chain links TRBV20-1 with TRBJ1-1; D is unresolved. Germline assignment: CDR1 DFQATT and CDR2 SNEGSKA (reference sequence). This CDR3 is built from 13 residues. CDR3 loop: CIANRALNTEAFF. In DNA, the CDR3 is TGCATTGCCAACCGGGCCCTGAACACTGAAGCTTTCTTT.

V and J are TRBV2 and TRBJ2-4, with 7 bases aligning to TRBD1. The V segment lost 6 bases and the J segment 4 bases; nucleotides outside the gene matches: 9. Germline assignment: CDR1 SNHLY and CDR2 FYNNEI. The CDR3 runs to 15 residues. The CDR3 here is CASRDQGGPKNIQYF. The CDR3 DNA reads TGTGCCAGCAGGGATCAAGGGGGCCCTAAAAACATTCAGTACTTC. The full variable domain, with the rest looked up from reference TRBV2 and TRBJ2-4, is EPEVTQTPSHQVTQMGQEVILRCVPISNHLYFYWYRQILGQKVEFLVSFYNNEISEKSEIFDDQFSVERPDGSNFTLKIRSTKLEDSAMYFCASRDQGGPKNIQYFGAGTRLSVL.

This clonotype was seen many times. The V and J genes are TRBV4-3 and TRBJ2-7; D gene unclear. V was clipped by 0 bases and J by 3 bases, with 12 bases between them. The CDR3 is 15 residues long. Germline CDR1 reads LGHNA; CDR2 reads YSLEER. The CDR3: CASSQETYWYYEQYF. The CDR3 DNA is TGCGCCAGCAGCCAAGAGACGTATTGGTACTACGAGCAGTACTTC.

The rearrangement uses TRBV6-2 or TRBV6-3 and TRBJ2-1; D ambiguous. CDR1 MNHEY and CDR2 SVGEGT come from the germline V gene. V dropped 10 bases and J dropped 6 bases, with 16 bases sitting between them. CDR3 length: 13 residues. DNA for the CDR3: TGTGCCACCAGATTCCGGGCATTCAATGAGCAGTTCTTC. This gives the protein CATRFRAFNEQFF.

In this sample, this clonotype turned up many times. The CDR3 region is CASTQTRDDPEQFF. CDR3 DNA sequence: TGCGCCAGCACCCAAACCCGGGACGACCCTGAGCAGTTCTTC. The rearrangement joins TRBV5-1 to TRBJ2-1, with D perhaps matching TRBD1 or TRBD2 (5 bases each). This CDR3 is 14 amino acids long. Germline values: CDR1 SGHRS, CDR2 YFSETQ. Trimming took off 6 bases at V and 9 bases at J, with 19 bases between the two ends.

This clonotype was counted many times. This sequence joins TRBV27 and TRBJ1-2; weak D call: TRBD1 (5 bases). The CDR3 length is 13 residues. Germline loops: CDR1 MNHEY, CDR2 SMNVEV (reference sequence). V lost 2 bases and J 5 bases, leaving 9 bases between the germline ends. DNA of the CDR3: TGTGCCAGCAGTTTAGGCGCAGGGTATGGCTACACCTTC. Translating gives CASSLGAGYGYTF.

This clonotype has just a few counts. CDR3 residues: CASSLFEKSYNEQFF. The CDR3 coding sequence is TGTGCCAGCAGCTTGTTCGAAAAGTCCTACAATGAGCAGTTCTTC. This chain links TRBV7-9 with TRBJ2-1, with D unresolved. The CDR3 contains 15 residues. Germline values: CDR1 SEHNR, CDR2 FQNEAQ (reference sequence). Trimming stripped 3 bases from V and 1 base from J, with 10 bases between.